This TCR beta chain came from a study of blood T cell repertoires in COVID-19. Study as a whole: COVID-19 samples collected from the United States, Italy and Spain covered acute and convalescent phases. In each case, the material was cDNA or gDNA derived from T cells, B-cell-depleted T cells, or PBMCs.

Original handling: For nucleated cells, counts were estimated from reference gene primer amplification. Sequencing used immunoSEQ multiplex PCR; TCRdb keeps in-frame clones, though not all of them. V and J calls and clone size follow that table, whereas D and trimming were derived from the DNA. The table shows roughly 27,000 clones, with more than 75% occurring only once. CDR1 and CDR2 from the germline V gene are SGHKS and YYEKEE (reference sequence). With 2 bases clipped from V and 7 bases from J, the junction kept 11 bases outside the gene matches. CDR3 length equals 17 residues. Sequenced material: peripheral blood. The chain uses TRBV5-5 and TRBJ2-2; 10 nucleotides line up with TRBD1. The TCR was taken from a woman in her 70s with acute or convalescent COVID-19. DNA for the CDR3: TGTGCCAGCAGCTTAGCCTGGGGACAGGGGAGTATCGGGGAGCTGTTTTTT. Its translation: CASSLAWGQGSIGELFF.